Detailed here is one T cell receptor (beta chain). RNA amounts of roughly 0.45 to 1 ug underwent reverse transcription with random hexamers. TCRdb passed the immunoSEQ multiplex PCR reads through MiXCR, listing each CDR3 protein once. This table holds about 190,000 distinct CDR3 sequences, 95% found once. This record comes from a study of CD8 T cells in Susac syndrome. The wider study: Each patient with Susac syndrome, at the time of blood draw, was therapy-naive, on corticosteroids, or on intravenous immunoglobulin alone.

The V gene's germline CDR1 is SGHNT and CDR2 YENEEA. The CDR3 length is 15 residues. V shed 4 bases and J 4 bases; nucleotides not matched to a gene: 8. J is TRBJ2-3 and V is TRBV11-3; 7 bases are a match to TRBD2. Material: CD4+ T cells from PBMCs. The source is a human donor with Susac syndrome. This CDR3 reads CASSWGGFRADTQYF. CDR3 DNA: TGTGCCAGCAGCTGGGGGGGGTTTAGGGCAGATACGCAGTATTTT.